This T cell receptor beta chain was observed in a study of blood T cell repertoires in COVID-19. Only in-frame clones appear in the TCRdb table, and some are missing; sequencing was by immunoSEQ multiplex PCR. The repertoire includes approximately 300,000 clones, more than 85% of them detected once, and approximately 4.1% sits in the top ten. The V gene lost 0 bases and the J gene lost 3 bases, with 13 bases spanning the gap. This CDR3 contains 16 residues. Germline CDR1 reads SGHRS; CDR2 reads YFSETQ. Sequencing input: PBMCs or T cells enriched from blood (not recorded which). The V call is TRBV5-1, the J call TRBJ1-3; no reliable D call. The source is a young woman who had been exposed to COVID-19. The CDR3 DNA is TGCGCCAGCAGCTTGGGGGCAGATGTATATGGAAACACCATATATTTT. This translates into CASSLGADVYGNTIYF. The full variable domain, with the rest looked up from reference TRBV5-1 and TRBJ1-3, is KAGVTQTPRYLIKTRGQQVTLSCSPISGHRSVSWYQQTPGQGLQFLFEYFSETQRNKGNFPGRFSGRQFSNSRSEMNVSTLELGDSALYLCASSLGADVYGNTIYFGEGSWLTVV.